This T cell receptor (beta chain) derives from a study of monozygotic twins with inflammatory bowel disease. Each TCR library consumed 3,000 to 3,500 ng of total RNA. cDNA for each sample came from eight separate reactions. UMIs with a 6-nucleotide sample barcode were added by template switching. Reprocessing the 5' RACE reads, TCRdb reports a single entry for every CDR3 protein and omits DNA. Its table records 300,000 to 400,000 distinct CDR3 sequences. The CDR3 sequence is 13 residues long. CDR1 SNHLY and CDR2 FYNNEI come from the germline V gene. The chain combines TRBV2 with TRBJ2-1; TCRdb designates TRBD1, a call that cannot be tested without DNA. The specimen sequenced was blood. The receptor was derived from a human donor with ulcerative colitis or Crohn's disease, or a healthy co-twin of an affected twin (not recorded which). The chain's CDR3 is CASQGRLLNEQFF.